This T cell receptor (beta chain) was observed in a study of blood T cell repertoires in COVID-19. J was trimmed by 5 bases and V by 3 bases; bases with no gene match: 7. Looked up from germline, CDR1 is KGHDR and CDR2 is SFDVKD. The CDR3 covers 16 residues. This clone was counted a few times. Libraries were prepared by immunoSEQ multiplex PCR; TCRdb keeps only in-frame clonotypes and omits some of them. The sample has approximately 220,000 clones, approximately 80% seen once. The gene calls are TRBV24-1 and TRBJ1-4, with TRBD1 identical over 8 bases. Sequencing input: peripheral blood. The TCR was taken from a woman aged 80 or older with acute or convalescent COVID-19. The CDR3 protein is CATSDPGQGVNEKLFF. In DNA form, the CDR3 reads TGTGCCACCAGTGATCCCGGACAGGGTGTAAATGAAAAACTGTTTTTT.